This T cell receptor beta chain was profiled in a study of cytomegalovirus exposure and HLA in healthy donors. V lost 3 bases, J lost 5 bases, and 23 bases lay in between. This CDR3 spans 17 amino acids. Germline assignment: CDR1 SGHDT and CDR2 YYEEEE. 13 Jbeta primers and 60 Vbeta primers were used for the PCR. Here immunoSEQ multiplex PCR was the method, and the copy in TCRdb shows in-frame clones only, minus some. This table holds 70,000 to 100,000 clones, roughly 69% found once. The sequence derives from a man aged 50 to 60 in good health and CMV-seronegative. Sequencing was carried out using PBMCs. The chain is built from TRBV5-6 and TRBJ2-5; D possibly corresponds to TRBD2 (6 bases). In DNA, the CDR3 is TGTGCCAGCAGCTACACCATCTCGGCAACCGGGAGCGAGACCCAGTACTTC. Residues: CASSYTISATGSETQYF.